This record looks at one T cell receptor beta chain sequence and its context. Its target is not known. An end of the junction does not agree with germline; a read error may underlie this. Vbeta (60) and Jbeta (13) primers were used in the PCR. The repertoire was sequenced with immunoSEQ multiplex PCR; TCRdb's copy has only in-frame clones and lacks some. The sample yields 200,000 to 250,000 clones, about 74% seen once. These data belong to a study of cytomegalovirus exposure and HLA in healthy donors. Study-level information: Among the roughly 400 donors who were genotyped, over 70% fell in the genetic ancestry cluster that is associated with self-reported Caucasian donors.

Notes on the study in general: In an earlier analysis, most TCR beta V segments were productive about 87% or about 30% of the time. What was likely a sequencing artifact was a cluster of highly shared sequence variants. Reports credit the classifier with highly specific, highly sensitive diagnosis of cytomegalovirus status.

The sequenced material came from PBMCs. This receptor was obtained from a woman aged 25-40 years in good health and CMV-seronegative.

This CDR3 is CASSPGRRAQYF. In DNA form, the CDR3 reads TGTGCAAGCAGCCCGGGACGGAGGGCGCAGTACTTC. This sequence joins TRBV7-9 and TRBJ2-7; a possible D gene is TRBD2 (6 bases). The CDR3 is 12 residues long. Germline CDR1 SEHNR, CDR2 FQNEAQ (reference sequence).